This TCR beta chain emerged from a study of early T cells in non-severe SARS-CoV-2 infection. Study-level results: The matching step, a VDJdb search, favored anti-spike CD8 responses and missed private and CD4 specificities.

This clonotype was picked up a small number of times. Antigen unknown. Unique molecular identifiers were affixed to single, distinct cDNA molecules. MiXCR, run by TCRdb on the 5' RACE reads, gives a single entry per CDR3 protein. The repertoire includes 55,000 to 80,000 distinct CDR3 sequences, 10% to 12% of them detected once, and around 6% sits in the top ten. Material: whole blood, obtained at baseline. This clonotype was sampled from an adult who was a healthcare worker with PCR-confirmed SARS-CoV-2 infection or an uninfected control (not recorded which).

The DNA for the CDR3 is TGTGCCTGGCTTTGGAACACTGAAGCTTTCTTT. Translation gives CAWLWNTEAFF. The J gene is TRBJ1-1, the V gene TRBV30; D gene uncertain. The CDR3 is 11 residues long. The germline V gene has CDR1 GTSNPN and CDR2 SVGIG (reference sequence). Trimming left V 5 bases short and J 1 base short, with 5 bases between. The variable domain in full, completed from reference TRBV30 and TRBJ1-1, reads SQTIHQWPATLVQPVGSPLSLECTVEGTSNPNLYWYRQAAGRGLQLLFYSVGIGQISSEVPQNLSASRPQDRQFILSSKKLLLSDSGFYLCAWLWNTEAFFGQGTRLTVV.